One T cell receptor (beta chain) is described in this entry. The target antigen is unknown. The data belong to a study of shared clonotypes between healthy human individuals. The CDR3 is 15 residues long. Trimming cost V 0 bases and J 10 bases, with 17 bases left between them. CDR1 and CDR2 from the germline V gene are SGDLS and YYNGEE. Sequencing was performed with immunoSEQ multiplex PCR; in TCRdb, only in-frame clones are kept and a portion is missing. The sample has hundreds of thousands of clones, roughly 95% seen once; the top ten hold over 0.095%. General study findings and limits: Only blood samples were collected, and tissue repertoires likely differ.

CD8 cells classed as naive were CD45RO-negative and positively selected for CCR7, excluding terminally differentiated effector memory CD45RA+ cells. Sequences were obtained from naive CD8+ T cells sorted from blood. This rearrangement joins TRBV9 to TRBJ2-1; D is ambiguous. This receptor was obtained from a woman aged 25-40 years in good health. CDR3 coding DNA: TGTGCCAGCAGCGTAGCCCCCCTCGTCGGGTCGGAGCAGTTCTTC. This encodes CASSVAPLVGSEQFF.